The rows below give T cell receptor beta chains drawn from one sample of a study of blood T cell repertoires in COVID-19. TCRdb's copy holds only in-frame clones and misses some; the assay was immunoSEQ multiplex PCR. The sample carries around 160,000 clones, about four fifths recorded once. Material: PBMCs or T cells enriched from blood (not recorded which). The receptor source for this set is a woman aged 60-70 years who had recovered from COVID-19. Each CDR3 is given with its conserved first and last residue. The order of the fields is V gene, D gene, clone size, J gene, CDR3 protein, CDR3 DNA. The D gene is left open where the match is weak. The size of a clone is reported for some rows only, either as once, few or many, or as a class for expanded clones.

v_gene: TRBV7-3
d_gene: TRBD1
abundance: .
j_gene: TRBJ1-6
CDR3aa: CASSDQTGDATNSPLHF
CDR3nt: TGTGCCAGCAGCGACCAAACAGGGGACGCAACAAATTCACCCCTCCACTTT

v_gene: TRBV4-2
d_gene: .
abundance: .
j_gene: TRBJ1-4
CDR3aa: CASSQVTGTDEKLFF
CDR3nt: TGTGCCAGCAGCCAAGTGACGGGGACTGACGAAAAACTGTTTTTT

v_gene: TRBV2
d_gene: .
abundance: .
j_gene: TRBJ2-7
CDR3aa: CASRDTSYEQYF
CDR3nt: TGTGCCAGCAGGGACACCAGCTACGAGCAGTACTTC

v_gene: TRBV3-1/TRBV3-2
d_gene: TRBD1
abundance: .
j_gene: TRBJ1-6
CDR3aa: CASSPGQVMDNSPLHF
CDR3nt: TGTGCCAGCAGCCCGGGACAGGTGATGGATAATTCACCCCTCCACTTT

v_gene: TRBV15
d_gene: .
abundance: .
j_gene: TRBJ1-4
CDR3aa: CATSIEIDRTNEKLFF
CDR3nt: TGTGCCACCAGCATAGAGATCGACAGAACTAATGAAAAACTGTTTTTT

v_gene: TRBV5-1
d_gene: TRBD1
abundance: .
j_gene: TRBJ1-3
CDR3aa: CASSSRTGSGNTIYF
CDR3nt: TGCGCCAGCAGCTCCAGGACAGGTTCGGGAAACACCATATATTTT

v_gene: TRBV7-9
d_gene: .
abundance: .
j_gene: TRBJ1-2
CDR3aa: CASRAGYSYGYTF
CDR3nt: TGTGCCAGCAGAGCAGGGTACAGCTATGGCTACACCTTC

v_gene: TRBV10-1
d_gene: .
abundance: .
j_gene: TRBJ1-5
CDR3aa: CASRFRGNSNQPQHF
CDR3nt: TGCGCCAGCAGGTTTCGAGGGAATAGCAATCAGCCCCAGCATTTT

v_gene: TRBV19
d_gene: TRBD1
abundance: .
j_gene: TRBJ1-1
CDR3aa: CASSLSGTGRAEAFF
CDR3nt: TGTGCCAGTAGCCTATCCGGGACAGGGCGTGCTGAAGCTTTCTTT

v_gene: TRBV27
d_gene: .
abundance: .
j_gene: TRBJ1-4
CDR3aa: CASSVGRVSEKLFF
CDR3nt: TGTGCCAGCAGTGTGGGCAGGGTTAGTGAAAAACTGTTTTTT

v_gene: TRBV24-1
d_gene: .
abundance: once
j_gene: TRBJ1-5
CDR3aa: CATSDAGLNNQPQHF
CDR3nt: TGTGCCACCAGTGATGCAGGGTTGAACAATCAGCCCCAGCATTTT

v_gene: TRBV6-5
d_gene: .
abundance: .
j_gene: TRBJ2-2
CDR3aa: CASRAGTNTGELFF
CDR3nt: TGTGCCAGCAGGGCGGGGACGAACACCGGGGAGCTGTTTTTT

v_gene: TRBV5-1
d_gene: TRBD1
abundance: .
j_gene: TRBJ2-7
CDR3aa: CASSFQGANEQYF
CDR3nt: TGCGCCAGCAGCTTTCAGGGGGCTAACGAGCAGTACTTC

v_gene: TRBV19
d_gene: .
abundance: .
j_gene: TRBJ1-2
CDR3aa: CASRPKGTDYGYTF
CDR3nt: TGTGCCAGTAGACCAAAAGGTACAGACTATGGCTACACCTTC

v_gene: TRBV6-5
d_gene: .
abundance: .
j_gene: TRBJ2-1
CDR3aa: CATKLRDIYNEQFF
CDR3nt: TGTGCCACGAAACTCCGGGACATCTACAATGAGCAGTTCTTC

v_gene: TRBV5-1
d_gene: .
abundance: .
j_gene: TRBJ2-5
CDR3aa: CASQGGAGQETQYF
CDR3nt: TGCGCCAGCCAAGGGGGGGCGGGCCAAGAGACCCAGTACTTC

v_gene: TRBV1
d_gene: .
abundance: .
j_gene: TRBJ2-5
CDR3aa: CTSSQEFRGTSGGDPRRTQYF
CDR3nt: TGCACCAGCAGCCAAGAGTTTCGTGGGACTAGCGGGGGGGACCCAAGAAGGACCCAGTACTTC